Sequencing of this T cell receptor (beta chain) was carried out in a study of CD8+ T cells in alopecia areata. In germline, CDR1 is GTSNPN, CDR2 SVGIG (reference sequence). V lost 0 bases to trimming and J lost 3 bases, with 2 bases between them. The length of the CDR3 is 11 residues. Extraction of RNA preceded its reverse transcription into cDNA, which served as the sequencing template. The assay was immunoSEQ multiplex PCR, and TCRdb's table has in-frame clones only and misses some. This sample has about 300,000 clones, with roughly 50% found just once. Indicated treatment: oral pan-JAK inhibitor, 5-10 mg twice daily. Study findings and constraints: Elevated clonality characterized lesional scalp relative to normal scalp, particularly in alopecia totalis/universalis. Scalp clonality and expanded CD8+ clones among the top 100 showed significant decreases with tofacitinib. Persistence of many expanded lesional clones was seen in scalp and blood during tofacitinib.

As regards this clone: Its target is not known. The sample carries other DNA sequences with the same CDR3.

The chain combines TRBV30 with TRBJ1-2; unclear D gene. This TCR was recovered from a human donor with alopecia areata. The source material was CD4+ T cells sorted from blood, sampled at week 24, from a patient treated with tofacitinib. CDR3 protein: CAWSVDYGYTF. The CDR3 bases are TGTGCCTGGAGTGTTGACTATGGCTACACCTTC.